This entry describes one TCR beta chain. Its antigen is currently not known. Per-nucleotide qualities are absent, and no much larger clonotype sits a single base away. Library preparation was by the immunoSEQ multiplex PCR assay. RNA was extracted from all samples and reverse transcribed into cDNA as template for TCR sequencing. SuperScript III was used to make first-strand cDNA, primed with a 2:1 mix of oligo-dT and random hexamers. A synthetic immune receptor repertoire was used to assess amplification bias, and residual bias was removed computationally. Regarding the original processing steps: After raw reads were preprocessed to remove errors, the CDR3 was defined following IMGT conventions as running from the conserved cysteine to phenylalanine. Clonality was calculated as 1 minus Shannon entropy normalized by log2 of the number of productive unique TCRs. Whether each scalp clone was CD4 or CD8 was inferred by checking scalp TCRbeta sequences against the CD4 and CD8 repertoires from sorted blood. Here the immuneACCESS table is served through TCRdb, limited to in-frame sequences with V and J called. Missing clones are a known gap in these copies; in checked studies unresolved V genes cover under half, and the rest lacks a known reason. V, J and clone size reflect that table, while D and trimming were determined from the DNA. Counted in this sample were 150,000 to 200,000 clones; about 53% of them appeared once. The ten largest clonotypes hold 10% to 11% of the sample.

This specimen belongs to a study of CD8+ T cells in alopecia areata (dated by TCRdb to 2016 to 2019). Notes on the research overall: Treated patients were enrolled in an open-label pilot trial of oral tofacitinib, 5 to 10 mg twice daily, for moderate-to-severe alopecia areata. For the treated patients, the SALT score, which quantifies what percentage of scalp surface area is affected, served as the measure of disease severity. Amplification of TCRbeta CDR3 regions was done by immunoSEQ multiplex PCR using 35 Vbeta forward primers and 13 Jbeta reverse primers. Scalp clonality was compared across normal scalp (n=4), patchy alopecia areata scalp (n=8), and alopecia totalis/universalis scalp (n=8). The RNA source kit depended on sample type: the PAXgene miRNA kit for fixed scalp, the miRNeasy kit for PBMCs, and the RNeasy kit for mouse skin. In both human patients and the C3H/HeJ mouse model, the study applied high-throughput TCRbeta sequencing to look at T cell clonal expansion in alopecia areata. Patients stayed on tofacitinib for 6 to 18 months and then had 6 months of follow-up off drug so that delayed response and recurrence could be assessed. On the human side, TCRbeta sequencing was run on scalp tissue and on sorted CD4+ and CD8+ peripheral blood T cells from healthy controls and from alopecia areata patients with either patchy or totalis/universalis disease. Tofacitinib-treated patients had biopsies at baseline and at 4 and 24 weeks of treatment, with a later scalp biopsy in several patients.

Taken with the paper, the label for time point translates to: about 25 weeks on oral tofacitinib. Interpreted using the paper, the treatment or condition label stands for: oral pan-JAK inhibitor, 5-10 mg twice daily. Lesional scalp punch biopsies and peripheral blood were obtained from alopecia areata patients. PBMCs were separated by density centrifugation and stained for CD3, CD4 and CD8, after which CD4+ and CD8+ T cells were sorted on a FACSAria. Here is what the overall study found, with its caveats: Because the treated cohort was small and had only one nonresponder, larger studies are needed to examine links between baseline CD8+ expansion and response. With tofacitinib, both scalp clonality and the number of expanded CD8+ clones among the top 100 scalp clones went down significantly. Higher clonality and more expanded CD8+ clones were observed in lesional scalp than in normal scalp, particularly in alopecia totalis/universalis, a finding suggestive of antigenic drive. During tofacitinib treatment, many expanded lesional clones stuck around in both scalp and blood, and this persistence may partly explain why relapse happens after treatment is stopped. Shared TCR sequences between patients were less evident than in mice, which may be partly attributable to HLA diversity in the patient population. Unlike mouse skin, which is dominated by gammadelta T cells, normal human skin has resident alphabeta T cells that are also sequenced, and this complicates analysis of the scalp TCR repertoire.

From the germline V gene, CDR1 is SQVTM and CDR2 is ANQGSEA. Unmatched junction bases come to 7, with V trimmed by 4 bases and J by 7 bases. Taken from cysteine to phenylalanine, the CDR3 has 12 residues. Only CDR3 DNA is held: 36 bases, read in frame from base 1. The starting material was CD8+ T cells sorted from blood, obtained at week 24, from a patient treated with tofacitinib. This TCR was sampled from a human donor with alopecia areata. This chain is built from TRBV29-1 and TRBJ2-7, and TRBD2 aligns with 7 junction nucleotides. The CDR3 protein: CSVGAGSGEQYF. The DNA sequence reads TGCAGCGTTGGAGCGGGGTCCGGAGAGCAGTACTTC.